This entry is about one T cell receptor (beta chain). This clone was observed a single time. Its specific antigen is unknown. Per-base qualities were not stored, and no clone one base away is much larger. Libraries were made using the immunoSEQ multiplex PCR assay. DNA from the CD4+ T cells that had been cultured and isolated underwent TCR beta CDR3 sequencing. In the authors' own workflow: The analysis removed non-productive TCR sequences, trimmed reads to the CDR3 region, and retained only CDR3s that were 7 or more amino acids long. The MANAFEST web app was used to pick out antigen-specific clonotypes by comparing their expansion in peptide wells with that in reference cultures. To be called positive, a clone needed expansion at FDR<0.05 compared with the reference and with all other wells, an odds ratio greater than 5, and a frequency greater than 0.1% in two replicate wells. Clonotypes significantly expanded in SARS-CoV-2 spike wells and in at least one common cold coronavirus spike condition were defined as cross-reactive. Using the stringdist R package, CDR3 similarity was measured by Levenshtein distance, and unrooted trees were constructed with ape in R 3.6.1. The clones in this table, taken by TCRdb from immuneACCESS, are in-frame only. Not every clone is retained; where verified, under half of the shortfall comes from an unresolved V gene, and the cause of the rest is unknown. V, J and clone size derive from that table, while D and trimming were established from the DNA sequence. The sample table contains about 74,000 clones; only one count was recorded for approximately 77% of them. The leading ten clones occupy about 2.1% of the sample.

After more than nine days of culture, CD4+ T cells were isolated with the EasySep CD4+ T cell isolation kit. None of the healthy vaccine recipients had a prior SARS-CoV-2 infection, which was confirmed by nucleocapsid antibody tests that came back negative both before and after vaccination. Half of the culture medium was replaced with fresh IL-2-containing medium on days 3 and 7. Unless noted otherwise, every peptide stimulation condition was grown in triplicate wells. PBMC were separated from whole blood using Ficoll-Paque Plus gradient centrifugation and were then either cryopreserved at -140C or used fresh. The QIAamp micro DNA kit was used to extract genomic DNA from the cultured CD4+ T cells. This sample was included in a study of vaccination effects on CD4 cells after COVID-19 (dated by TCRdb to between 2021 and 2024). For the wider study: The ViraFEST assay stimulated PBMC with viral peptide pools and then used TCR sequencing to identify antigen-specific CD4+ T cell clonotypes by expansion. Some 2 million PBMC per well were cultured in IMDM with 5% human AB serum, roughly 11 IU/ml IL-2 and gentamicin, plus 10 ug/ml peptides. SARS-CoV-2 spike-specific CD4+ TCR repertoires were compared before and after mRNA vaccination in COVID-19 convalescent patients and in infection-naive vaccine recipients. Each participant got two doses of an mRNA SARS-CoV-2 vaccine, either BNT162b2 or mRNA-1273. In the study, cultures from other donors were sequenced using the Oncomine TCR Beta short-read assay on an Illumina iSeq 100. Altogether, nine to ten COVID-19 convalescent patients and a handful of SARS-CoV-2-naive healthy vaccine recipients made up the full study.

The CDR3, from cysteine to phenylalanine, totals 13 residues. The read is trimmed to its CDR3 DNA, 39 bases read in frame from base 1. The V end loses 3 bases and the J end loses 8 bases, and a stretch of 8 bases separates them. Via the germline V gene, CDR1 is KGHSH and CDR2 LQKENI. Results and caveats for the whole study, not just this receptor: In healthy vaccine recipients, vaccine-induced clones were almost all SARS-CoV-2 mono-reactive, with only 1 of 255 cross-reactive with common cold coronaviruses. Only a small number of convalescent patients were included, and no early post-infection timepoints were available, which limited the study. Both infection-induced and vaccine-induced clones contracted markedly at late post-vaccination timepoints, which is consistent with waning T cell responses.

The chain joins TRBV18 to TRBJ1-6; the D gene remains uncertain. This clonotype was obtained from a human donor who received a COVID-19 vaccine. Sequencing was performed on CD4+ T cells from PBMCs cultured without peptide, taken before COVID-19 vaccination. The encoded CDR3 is CASSPAVDSPLHF. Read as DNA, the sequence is TGTGCCAGCTCACCGGCTGTCGATTCACCCCTCCACTTT.